What follows are 7 T cell receptor beta chains derived from one specimen sequenced in a study of tumor-infiltrating lymphocytes in primary liver carcinoma. Alongside blood RNA obtained from unsorted whole blood, germline DNA was also extracted. The researchers produced TCR beta cDNA from approximately 0.45 ug total RNA with a constant-region primer. Slightly modified ARM-PCR served as the procedure for the TCR beta libraries. These libraries came from three rounds of nested multiplex PCR. The two initial PCR rounds, about 9 cycles each, used TRBV1-TRBV30 forward and C-beta reverse primers. TCRdb fed the multiplex PCR reads into MiXCR, producing one record per CDR3 protein. The repertoire consists of 250,000 to 400,000 distinct CDR3 sequences, with around three fifths occurring once and the leading ten covering about 9.4%. Material: peripheral blood. The receptors stem from a man aged 35-49 years with primary liver carcinoma and hepatitis B virus infection.

Turning to this clonotype: One junction end does not reproduce the germline sequence, and a read error may be involved. The rearrangement uses TRBV12-3 or TRBV12-4 and TRBJ2-1; 12 nucleotides line up with TRBD2. This CDR3 has 15 residues. CDR3 coding DNA: TGCGTCAGCAGTTTAGTGGCTAGCGGGGGGGTTGAGCAGTTCTTC. This translates into CVSSLVASGGVEQFF.

The chain uses TRBV14 and TRBJ1-2, with D hard to call. The germline V gene encodes CDR1 SGHDN and CDR2 FVKESK. The CDR3 is 16 residues long. Deletions cut 0 bases from V and 8 bases from J, with 19 bases between. The chain's CDR3 is CASSQDRGVLIGGYTF. CDR3 in DNA: TGTGCCAGCAGCCAAGATCGCGGCGTCCTAATAGGGGGCTACACCTTC.

As for this clonotype: This may be a read error: a much more frequent sequence differs by one nucleotide. The V gene is TRBV12-3 or TRBV12-4, the J gene TRBJ1-1; D remains unclear. The CDR3 is made up of 13 amino acids. The V end lost 6 bases, the J end lost 3 bases, and 11 bases lay between the germline ends. CDR3 nucleotide sequence: TGTGCCAGCAGACCAACCATGGACACTGAAGCTTTCTTT. This codes for CASRPTMDTEAFF.

The table lists this clonotype with a few counts. The chain couples TRBV30 to TRBJ1-1; D is possibly TRBD1 (5 bases). Germline-derived CDR1 and CDR2 are GTSNPN and SVGIG (reference sequence). CDR3 length: 13 residues. Trimming removed 4 bases from V and 3 bases from J, with 12 bases in between. The CDR3 bases are TGTGCCTGGATTACAGGATACTACACTGAAGCTTTCTTT. Protein product: CAWITGYYTEAFF.

The CDR3 region is CASSLGDRPFTDTQYF. The CDR3 nucleotides read TGTGCCAGCAGCTTAGGAGACAGGCCTTTCACAGATACGCAGTATTTT. The V gene is TRBV11-2, the J gene TRBJ2-3; weak D call: TRBD1 (6 bases). The CDR3 length is 16 residues. Germline CDR1 SGHAT, CDR2 FQNNGV. The germline V and J ends were trimmed by 1 base and 2 bases, with 13 bases remaining between them.

Details on this clonotype: The junction does not match germline at one end; this may be a read error. This chain links TRBV6-2 or TRBV6-3 with TRBJ1-1; weak D call: TRBD1 (5 bases). Germline V gene sequence: CDR1 MNHEY, CDR2 SVGEGT. The CDR3 extends over 12 amino acids. In DNA, the CDR3 is TGTGTCAGCAGTTACGGGCAGGGAAGAGCTTTCTTT. As protein: CVSSYGQGRAFF.

The chain joins TRBV28 to TRBJ1-5; D is ambiguous. Germline V gene lookup returns CDR1 MDHEN and CDR2 SYDVKM. V lost 7 bases to trimming and J lost 2 bases, with 12 bases between them. CDR3 size: 14 residues. CDR3: CASTVSARNQPQHF. Here the CDR3 DNA reads TGTGCCAGCACCGTGTCGGCGCGCAATCAGCCCCAGCATTTT.